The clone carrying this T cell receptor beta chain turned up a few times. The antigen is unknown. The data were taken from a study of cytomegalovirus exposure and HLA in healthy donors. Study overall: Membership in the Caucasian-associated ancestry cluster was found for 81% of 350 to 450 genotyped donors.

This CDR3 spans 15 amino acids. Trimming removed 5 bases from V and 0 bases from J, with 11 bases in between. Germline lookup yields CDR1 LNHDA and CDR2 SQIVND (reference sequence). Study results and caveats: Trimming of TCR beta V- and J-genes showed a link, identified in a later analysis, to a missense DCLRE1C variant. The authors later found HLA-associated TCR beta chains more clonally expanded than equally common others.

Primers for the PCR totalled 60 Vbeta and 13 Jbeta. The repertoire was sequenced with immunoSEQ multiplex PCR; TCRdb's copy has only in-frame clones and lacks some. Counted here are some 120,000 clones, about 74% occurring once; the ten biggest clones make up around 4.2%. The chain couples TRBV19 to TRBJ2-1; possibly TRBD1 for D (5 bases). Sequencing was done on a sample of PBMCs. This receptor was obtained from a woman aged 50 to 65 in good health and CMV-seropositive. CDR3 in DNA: TGTGCCAGTAGTGTTACAGGAAACTCCTACAATGAGCAGTTCTTC. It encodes CASSVTGNSYNEQFF.